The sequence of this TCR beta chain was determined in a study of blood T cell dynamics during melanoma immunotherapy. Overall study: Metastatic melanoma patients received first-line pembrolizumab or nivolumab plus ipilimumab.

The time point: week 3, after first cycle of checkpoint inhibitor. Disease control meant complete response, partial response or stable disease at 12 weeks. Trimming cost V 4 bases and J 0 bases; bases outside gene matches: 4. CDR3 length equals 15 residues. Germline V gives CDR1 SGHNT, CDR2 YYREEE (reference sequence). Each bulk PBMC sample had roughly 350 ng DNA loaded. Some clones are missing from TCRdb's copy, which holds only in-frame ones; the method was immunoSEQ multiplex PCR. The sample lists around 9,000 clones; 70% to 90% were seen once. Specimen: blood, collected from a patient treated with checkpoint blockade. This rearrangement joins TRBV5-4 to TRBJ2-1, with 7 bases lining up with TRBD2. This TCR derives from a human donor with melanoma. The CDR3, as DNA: TGTGCCAGCAGCGCGGGACTATACTCCTACAATGAGCAGTTCTTC. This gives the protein CASSAGLYSYNEQFF.